The rows below give T cell receptor beta chains drawn from one sample of a study of T cells in Graves' hyperthyroidism and ophthalmopathy. From the multiplex PCR reads, TCRdb called clonotypes with MiXCR, one entry per CDR3 protein. The sample yields about 360,000 distinct CDR3 sequences, approximately 13% seen once. The sequenced material came from blood. These receptors were obtained from a woman aged 18 to 35 with Graves' hyperthyroidism. Both conserved end residues are trimmed from each CDR3.

j_gene: TRBJ2-2; v_gene: TRBV9; CDR3aa: ASHPLAIHPTGELF
j_gene: TRBJ2-7; v_gene: TRBV20-1; CDR3aa: SARPGDLDEQY
j_gene: TRBJ2-7; v_gene: TRBV12-3/TRBV12-4; CDR3aa: ASSLLVNYEQY
j_gene: TRBJ2-7; v_gene: TRBV29-1; CDR3aa: SVQRVVEQY
j_gene: TRBJ1-5; v_gene: TRBV4-1; CDR3aa: ASSQENQGNQPQH
j_gene: TRBJ2-3; v_gene: TRBV5-4; CDR3aa: ASSLGQLTDTQY
j_gene: TRBJ1-1; v_gene: TRBV15; CDR3aa: ATSRPRRTEAF
j_gene: TRBJ2-7; v_gene: TRBV7-2; CDR3aa: ASSLAGGPYEQY
j_gene: TRBJ2-7; v_gene: TRBV11-2; CDR3aa: ASSQPHDTAEQY
j_gene: TRBJ2-7; v_gene: TRBV2; CDR3aa: ASKKSLAGGSYEQY
j_gene: TRBJ2-7; v_gene: TRBV28; CDR3aa: ASSSLEYNEQY
j_gene: TRBJ2-7; v_gene: TRBV30; CDR3aa: AWKASGSYEQY
j_gene: TRBJ2-5; v_gene: TRBV7-9; CDR3aa: ASSRLGHLEETQY
j_gene: TRBJ2-5; v_gene: TRBV11-2; CDR3aa: ASSLLGGRETQY
j_gene: TRBJ2-3; v_gene: TRBV6-4; CDR3aa: ASSEQGGGPNTQY
j_gene: TRBJ2-5; v_gene: TRBV20-1; CDR3aa: SARTGKETQY
j_gene: TRBJ2-5; v_gene: TRBV2; CDR3aa: ASRGTGGGGETQY
j_gene: TRBJ1-2; v_gene: TRBV27; CDR3aa: ASSSRASYGYT
j_gene: TRBJ2-7; v_gene: TRBV28; CDR3aa: ASSFDGGEQY
j_gene: TRBJ2-1; v_gene: TRBV5-1; CDR3aa: ASSLDGTSDQF
j_gene: TRBJ1-1; v_gene: TRBV6-5; CDR3aa: ASSYGGKAF
j_gene: TRBJ1-2; v_gene: TRBV10-3; CDR3aa: ATVGARGYGYT